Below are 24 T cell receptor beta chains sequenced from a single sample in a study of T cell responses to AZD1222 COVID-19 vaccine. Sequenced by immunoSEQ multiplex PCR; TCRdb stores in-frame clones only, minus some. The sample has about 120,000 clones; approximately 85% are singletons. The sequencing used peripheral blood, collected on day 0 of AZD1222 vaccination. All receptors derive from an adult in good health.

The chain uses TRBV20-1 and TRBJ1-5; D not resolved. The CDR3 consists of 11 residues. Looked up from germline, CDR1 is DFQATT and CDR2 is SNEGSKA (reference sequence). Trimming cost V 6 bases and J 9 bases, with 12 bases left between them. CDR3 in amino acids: CSARHGGPQHF. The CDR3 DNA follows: TGCAGTGCAAGACACGGAGGGCCCCAGCATTTT.

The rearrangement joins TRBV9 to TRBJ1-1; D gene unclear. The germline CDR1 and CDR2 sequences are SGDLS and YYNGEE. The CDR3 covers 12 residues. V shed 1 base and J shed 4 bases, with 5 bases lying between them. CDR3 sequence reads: CASSVPPTEAFF. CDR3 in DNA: TGTGCCAGCAGCGTACCCCCCACTGAAGCTTTCTTT.

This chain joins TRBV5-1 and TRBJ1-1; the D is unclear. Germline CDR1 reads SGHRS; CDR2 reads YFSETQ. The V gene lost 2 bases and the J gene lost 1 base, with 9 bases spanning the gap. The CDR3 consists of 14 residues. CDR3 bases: TGCGCCAGCAGCTTCCAGGCGGAGAACACTGAAGCTTTCTTT. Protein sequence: CASSFQAENTEAFF. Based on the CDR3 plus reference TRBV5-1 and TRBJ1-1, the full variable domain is KAGVTQTPRYLIKTRGQQVTLSCSPISGHRSVSWYQQTPGQGLQFLFEYFSETQRNKGNFPGRFSGRQFSNSRSEMNVSTLELGDSALYLCASSFQAENTEAFFGQGTRLTVV.

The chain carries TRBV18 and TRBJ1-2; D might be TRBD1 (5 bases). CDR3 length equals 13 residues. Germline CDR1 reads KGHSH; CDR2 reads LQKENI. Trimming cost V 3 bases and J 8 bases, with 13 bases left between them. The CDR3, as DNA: TGTGCCAGCTCACCCAGACAGACGGACGGCTACACCTTC. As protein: CASSPRQTDGYTF.

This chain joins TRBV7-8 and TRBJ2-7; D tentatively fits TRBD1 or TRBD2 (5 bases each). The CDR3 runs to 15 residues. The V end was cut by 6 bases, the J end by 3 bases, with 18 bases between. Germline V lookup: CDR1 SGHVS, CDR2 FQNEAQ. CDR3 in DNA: TGTGCCAGCAGTCGCCCTAGGGACCAGCTCTACGAGCAGTACTTC. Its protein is CASSRPRDQLYEQYF.

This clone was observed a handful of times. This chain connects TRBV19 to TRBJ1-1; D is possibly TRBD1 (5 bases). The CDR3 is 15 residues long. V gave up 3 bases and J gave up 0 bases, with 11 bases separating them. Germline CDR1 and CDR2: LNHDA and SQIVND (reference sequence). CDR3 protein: CASSIPGTMNTEAFF. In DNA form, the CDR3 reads TGTGCCAGTAGTATTCCGGGGACTATGAACACTGAAGCTTTCTTT.

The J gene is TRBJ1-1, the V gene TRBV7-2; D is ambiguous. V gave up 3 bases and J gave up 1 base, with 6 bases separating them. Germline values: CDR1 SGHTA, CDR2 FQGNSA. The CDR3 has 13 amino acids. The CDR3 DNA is TGTGCCAGCAGCTTCCTCCAGAACACTGAAGCTTTCTTT. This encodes CASSFLQNTEAFF.

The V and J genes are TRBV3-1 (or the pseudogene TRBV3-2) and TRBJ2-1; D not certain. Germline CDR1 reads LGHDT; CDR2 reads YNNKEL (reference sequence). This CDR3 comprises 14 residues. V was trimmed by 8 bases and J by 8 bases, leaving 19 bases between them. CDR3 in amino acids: CASGRVPTSDEQFF. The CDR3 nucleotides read TGTGCCAGCGGAAGGGTTCCCACCAGTGATGAGCAGTTCTTC.

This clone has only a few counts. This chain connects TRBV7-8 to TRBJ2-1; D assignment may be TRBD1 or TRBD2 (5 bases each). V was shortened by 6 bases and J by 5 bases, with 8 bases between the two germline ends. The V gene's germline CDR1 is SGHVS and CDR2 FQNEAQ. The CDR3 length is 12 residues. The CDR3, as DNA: TGTGCCAGCAGGGGACGAGACAATGAGCAGTTCTTC. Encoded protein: CASRGRDNEQFF.

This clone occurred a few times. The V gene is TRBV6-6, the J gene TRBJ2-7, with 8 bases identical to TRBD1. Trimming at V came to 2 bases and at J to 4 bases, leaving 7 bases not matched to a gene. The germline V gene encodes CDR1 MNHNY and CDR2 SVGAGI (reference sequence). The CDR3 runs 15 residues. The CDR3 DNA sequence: TGTGCCAGCAGTTACGTTGGACAGGGCAGGTACGAGCAGTACTTC. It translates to CASSYVGQGRYEQYF.

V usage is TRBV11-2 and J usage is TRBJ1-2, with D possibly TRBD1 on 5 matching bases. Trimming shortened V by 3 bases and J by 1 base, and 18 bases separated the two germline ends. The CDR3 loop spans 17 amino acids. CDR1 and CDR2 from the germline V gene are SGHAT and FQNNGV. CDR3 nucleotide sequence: TGTGCCAGCAGCTTGCTTTCAGGGATGCGACATAACTATGGCTACACCTTC. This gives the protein CASSLLSGMRHNYGYTF. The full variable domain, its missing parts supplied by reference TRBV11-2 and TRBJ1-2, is EAGVAQSPRYKIIEKRQSVAFWCNPISGHATLYWYQQILGQGPKLLIQFQNNGVVDDSQLPKDRFSAERLKGVDSTLKIQPAKLEDSAVYLCASSLLSGMRHNYGYTFGSGTRLTVV.

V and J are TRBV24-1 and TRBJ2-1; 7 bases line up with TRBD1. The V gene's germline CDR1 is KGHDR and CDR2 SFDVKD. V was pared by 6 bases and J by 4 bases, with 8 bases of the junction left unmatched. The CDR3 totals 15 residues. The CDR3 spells CATSSGAGGYNEQFF. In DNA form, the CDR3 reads TGTGCCACCAGTTCCGGGGCAGGGGGTTACAATGAGCAGTTCTTC.

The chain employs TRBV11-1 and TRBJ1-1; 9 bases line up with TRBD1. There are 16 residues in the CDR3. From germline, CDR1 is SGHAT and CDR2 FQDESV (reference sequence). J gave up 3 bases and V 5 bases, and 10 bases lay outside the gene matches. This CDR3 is CASSRGTGRGYTEAFF. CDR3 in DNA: TGTGCCAGCAGCCGTGGGACAGGGAGAGGGTACACTGAAGCTTTCTTT.

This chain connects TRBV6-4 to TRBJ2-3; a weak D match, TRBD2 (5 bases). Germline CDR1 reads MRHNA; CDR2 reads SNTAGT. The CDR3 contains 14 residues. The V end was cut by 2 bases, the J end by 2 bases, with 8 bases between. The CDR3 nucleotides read TGTGCCAGCAGTGACCGGGGAAACACAGATACGCAGTATTTT. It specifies CASSDRGNTDTQYF.

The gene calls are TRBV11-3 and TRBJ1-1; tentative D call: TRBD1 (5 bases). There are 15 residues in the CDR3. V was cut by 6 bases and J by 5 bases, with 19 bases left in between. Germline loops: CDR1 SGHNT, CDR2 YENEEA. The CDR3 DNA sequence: TGTGCCAGCAGTTATTTAGCAGGGAAACAGACTGAAGCTTTCTTT. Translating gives CASSYLAGKQTEAFF.

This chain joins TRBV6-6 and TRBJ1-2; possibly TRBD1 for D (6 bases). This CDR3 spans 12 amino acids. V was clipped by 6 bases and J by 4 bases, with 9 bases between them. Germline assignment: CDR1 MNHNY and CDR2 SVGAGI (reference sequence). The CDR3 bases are TGTGCCAGCAGCCGGGACATCTATGGCTACACCTTC. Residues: CASSRDIYGYTF.

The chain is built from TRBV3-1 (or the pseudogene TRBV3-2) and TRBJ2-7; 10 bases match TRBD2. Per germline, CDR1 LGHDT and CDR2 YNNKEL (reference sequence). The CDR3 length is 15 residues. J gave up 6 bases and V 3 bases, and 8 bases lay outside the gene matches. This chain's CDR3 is CASSHNSGGISEQYF. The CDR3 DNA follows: TGTGCCAGCAGCCACAATAGCGGGGGGATCTCCGAGCAGTACTTC.

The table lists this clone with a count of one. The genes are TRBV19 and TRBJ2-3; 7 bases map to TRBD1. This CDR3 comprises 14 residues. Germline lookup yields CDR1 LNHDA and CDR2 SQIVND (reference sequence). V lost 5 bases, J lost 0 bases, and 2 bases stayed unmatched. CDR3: CASSETGSTDTQYF. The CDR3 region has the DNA TGTGCCAGTAGTGAGACAGGGAGCACAGATACGCAGTATTTT.

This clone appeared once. The CDR3 coding sequence is TGTGCCAGCAGCCTCGGGTTGATTGGGGCCGGTCAGTACTTC. Amino acid sequence: CASSLGLIGAGQYF. This chain joins TRBV5-6 and TRBJ2-4, with D maybe TRBD1 (5 bases). The germline V gene encodes CDR1 SGHDT and CDR2 YYEEEE. Trimming left V 4 bases short and J 12 bases short, with 20 bases between. CDR3 length: 14 residues.

The DNA of the CDR3 is TGTGCCAGCAGCAGGGGACAGCCATTATACGAGCAGTACTTC. This sequence encodes CASSRGQPLYEQYF. This sequence joins TRBV7-2 and TRBJ2-7; TRBD1 matches 7 bases. V lost 5 bases to trimming and J lost 4 bases; unmatched junction nucleotides: 8. This CDR3 is 14 amino acids long. Germline CDR1 and CDR2: SGHTA and FQGNSA. Using reference TRBV7-2 and TRBJ2-7 for the parts outside the CDR3, the full variable domain is GAGVSQSPSNKVTEKGKDVELRCDPISGHTALYWYRQSLGQGLEFLIYFQGNSAPDKSGLPSDRFSAERTGGSVSTLTIQRTQQEDSAVYLCASSRGQPLYEQYFGPGTRLTVT.

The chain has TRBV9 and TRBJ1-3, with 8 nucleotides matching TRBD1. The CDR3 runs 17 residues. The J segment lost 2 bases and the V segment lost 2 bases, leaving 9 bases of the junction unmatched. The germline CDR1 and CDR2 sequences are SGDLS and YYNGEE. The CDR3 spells CASSVHSGQGPGNTIYF. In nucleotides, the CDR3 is TGTGCCAGCAGCGTGCACTCTGGACAGGGCCCTGGAAACACCATATATTTT.

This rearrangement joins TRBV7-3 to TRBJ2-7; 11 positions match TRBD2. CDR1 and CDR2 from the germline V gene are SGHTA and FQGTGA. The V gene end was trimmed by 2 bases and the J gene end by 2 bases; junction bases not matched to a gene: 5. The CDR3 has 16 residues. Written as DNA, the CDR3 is TGTGCCAGCAGCTTAGACGGGACTAGCGGCACCTACGAGCAGTACTTC. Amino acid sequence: CASSLDGTSGTYEQYF.

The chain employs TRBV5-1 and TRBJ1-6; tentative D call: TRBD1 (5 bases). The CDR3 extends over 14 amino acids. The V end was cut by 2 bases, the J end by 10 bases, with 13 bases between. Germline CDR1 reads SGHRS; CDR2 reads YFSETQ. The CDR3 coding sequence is TGCGCCAGCAGCTTTGAGGGGAATGGATCACCCCTCCACTTT. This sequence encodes CASSFEGNGSPLHF.

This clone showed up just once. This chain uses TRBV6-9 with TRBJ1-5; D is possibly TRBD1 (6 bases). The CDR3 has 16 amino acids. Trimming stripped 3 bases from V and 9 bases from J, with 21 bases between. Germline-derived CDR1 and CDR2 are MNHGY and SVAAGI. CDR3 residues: CASSYTRQVRVWPQHF. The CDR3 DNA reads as TGTGCCAGCAGTTACACACGACAGGTACGGGTTTGGCCCCAGCATTTT.